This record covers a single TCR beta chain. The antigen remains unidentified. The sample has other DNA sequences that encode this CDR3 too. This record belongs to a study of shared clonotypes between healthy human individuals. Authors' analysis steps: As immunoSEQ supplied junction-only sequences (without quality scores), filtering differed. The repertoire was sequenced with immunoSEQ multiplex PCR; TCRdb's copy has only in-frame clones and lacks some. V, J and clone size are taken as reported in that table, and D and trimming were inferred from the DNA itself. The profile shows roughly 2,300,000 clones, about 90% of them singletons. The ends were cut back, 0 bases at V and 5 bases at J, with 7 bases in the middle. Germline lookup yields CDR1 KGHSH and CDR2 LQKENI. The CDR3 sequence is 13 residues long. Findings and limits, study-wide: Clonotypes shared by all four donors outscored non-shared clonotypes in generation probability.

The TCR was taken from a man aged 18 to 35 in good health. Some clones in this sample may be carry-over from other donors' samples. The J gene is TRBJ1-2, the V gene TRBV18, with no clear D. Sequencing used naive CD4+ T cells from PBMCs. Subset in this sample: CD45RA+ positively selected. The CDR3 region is CASSPPAGYGYTF. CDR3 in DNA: TGTGCCAGCTCACCACCGGCGGGTTATGGCTACACCTTC. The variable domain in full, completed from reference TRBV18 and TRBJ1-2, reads NAGVMQNPRHLVRRRGQEARLRCSPMKGHSHVYWYRQLPEEGLKFMVYLQKENIIDESGMPKERFSAEFPKEGPSILRIQQVVRGDSAAYFCASSPPAGYGYTFGSGTRLTVV.